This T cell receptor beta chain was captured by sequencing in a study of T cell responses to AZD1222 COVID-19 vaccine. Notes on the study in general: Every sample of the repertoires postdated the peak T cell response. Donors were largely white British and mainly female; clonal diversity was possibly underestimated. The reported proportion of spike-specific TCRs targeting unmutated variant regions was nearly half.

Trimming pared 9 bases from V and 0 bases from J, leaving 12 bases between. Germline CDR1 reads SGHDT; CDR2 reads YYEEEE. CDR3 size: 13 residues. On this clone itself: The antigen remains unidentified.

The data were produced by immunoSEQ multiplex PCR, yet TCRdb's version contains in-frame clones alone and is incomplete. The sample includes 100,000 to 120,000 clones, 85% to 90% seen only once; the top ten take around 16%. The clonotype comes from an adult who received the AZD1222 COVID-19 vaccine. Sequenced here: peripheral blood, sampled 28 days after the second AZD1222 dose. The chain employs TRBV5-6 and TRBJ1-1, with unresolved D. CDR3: CATSEGMNTEAFF. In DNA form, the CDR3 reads TGTGCCACCTCGGAAGGGATGAACACTGAAGCTTTCTTT.